The sequence of this T cell receptor (beta chain) was determined in a study of T cells after yellow fever vaccination. Whole-study findings and limits: Detected again after the booster were most primary-vaccination clones, at nearly 97% CD4 and 88% CD8.

In TCRdb, the 5' RACE reads were re-called with MiXCR into one record per CDR3 protein. The data hold around 500,000 distinct CDR3 sequences, with 20% to 25% observed a single time. This clonotype was detected only a few times. The antigen is not known. CDR1 is SGHRS, CDR2 YFSETQ, per germline. The V end was cut by 4 bases, the J end by 1 base, with 12 bases between. The CDR3 is made up of 14 amino acids. V usage is TRBV5-1 and J usage is TRBJ2-7, with D perhaps TRBD1 (5 bases). The receptor comes from a man aged 18 to 29 who received the YFV17D yellow fever vaccine. The source material was PBMCs, sampled 21 days after the first yellow fever vaccination. CDR3 in DNA: TGCGCCAGCAGCCCAGGGCTAGGGTCCTACGAGCAGTACGTC. Translating it yields CASSPGLGSYEQYV.